This is a list of T cell receptor beta chains from one sample in a study of T cell changes during pregnancy in multiple sclerosis. Method: immunoSEQ multiplex PCR; TCRdb's copy keeps in-frame clones and lacks some. The sample gives about 28,000 clones, 75% to 90% of which show up once; around 0.8% is in the top ten. Sequencing was performed on CD4+ T cells from peripheral blood mononuclear cells, taken in the second trimester of pregnancy. The source is a female donor with multiple sclerosis, enrolled in a pregnancy study. CDR3s include the opening cysteine and the closing phenylalanine or tryptophan. Fields, in order: J gene, D gene, V gene, clone size, CDR3 DNA, CDR3 protein. The D gene is left open where the match is weak. Not every row has a clone size; where given, it reads once, few, many or a size class.

j_gene: TRBJ2-3; d_gene: NA; v_gene: TRBV29-1; abundance: NA; CDR3nt: TGCAGCGTTCCCGCGGCGGGGGCCTTGGATACGCAGTATTTT; CDR3aa: CSVPAAGALDTQYF
j_gene: TRBJ1-4; d_gene: TRBD1; v_gene: TRBV4-3; abundance: once; CDR3nt: TGCGCCAGCAGCCAAGACAGGGGGTATGAAAAACTGTTTTTT; CDR3aa: CASSQDRGYEKLFF
j_gene: TRBJ2-3; d_gene: NA; v_gene: TRBV6-4; abundance: NA; CDR3nt: TGTGCCAGCAGTGACTGCCGAGTGTACTTCCGGAGCGCAGATACGCAGTATTTT; CDR3aa: CASSDCRVYFRSADTQYF
j_gene: TRBJ2-5; d_gene: NA; v_gene: TRBV5-4; abundance: NA; CDR3nt: TGTGCCAGCAGCTCAGGCCTTGGAGGGGAGACCCAGTACTTC; CDR3aa: CASSSGLGGETQYF
j_gene: TRBJ1-5; d_gene: TRBD1; v_gene: TRBV4-1; abundance: once; CDR3nt: TGCGCCAGCTCATCGACAGGGTTTCTATATAGCAATCAGCCCCAGCATTTT; CDR3aa: CASSSTGFLYSNQPQHF
j_gene: TRBJ1-1; d_gene: TRBD1; v_gene: TRBV2; abundance: NA; CDR3nt: TGTGCCAGCAGACCGGACAGGGATCAAGCTTTCTTT; CDR3aa: CASRPDRDQAFF
j_gene: TRBJ2-2; d_gene: NA; v_gene: TRBV27; abundance: NA; CDR3nt: TGTGCCAGCACGGCGGGGAGTTGGACCGGGGAGCTGTTTTTT; CDR3aa: CASTAGSWTGELFF
j_gene: TRBJ1-2; d_gene: NA; v_gene: TRBV19; abundance: NA; CDR3nt: TGTGCCAGTAGTCCCGGACGTAACAGGGCCCTACCTTGGGGCTATGGCTACACCTTC; CDR3aa: CASSPGRNRALPWGYGYTF
j_gene: TRBJ2-2; d_gene: TRBD1; v_gene: TRBV7-8; abundance: NA; CDR3nt: TGTGCCAGCAGACCCTCCGGGACAGGGCATACCGGGGAGCTGTTTTTT; CDR3aa: CASRPSGTGHTGELFF
j_gene: TRBJ2-5; d_gene: TRBD1; v_gene: TRBV5-1; abundance: NA; CDR3nt: TGCGCCAGCAGCTCCGGGGACAGGGGGTGGCAAGAGACCCAGTACTTC; CDR3aa: CASSSGDRGWQETQYF
j_gene: TRBJ2-7; d_gene: TRBD1; v_gene: TRBV5-1; abundance: NA; CDR3nt: TGCGCCAGCAGCTTTGAACCGGGACAGGGGAACGAGCAGTACTTC; CDR3aa: CASSFEPGQGNEQYF
j_gene: TRBJ1-3; d_gene: NA; v_gene: TRBV6-5; abundance: few; CDR3nt: TGTGCCAGCAGTTACAGGGGGGGAAACACCATATATTTT; CDR3aa: CASSYRGGNTIYF
j_gene: TRBJ1-3; d_gene: TRBD1; v_gene: TRBV9; abundance: NA; CDR3nt: TGTGCCAGCAGCGTAGTGGGGACAGGGAAAAGCTCTGGAAACACCATATATTTT; CDR3aa: CASSVVGTGKSSGNTIYF
j_gene: TRBJ1-2; d_gene: TRBD1; v_gene: TRBV7-9; abundance: NA; CDR3nt: TGTGCCAGCAGCTTAGCCCTATACCGGGACAGGGGGCGATTCTATGGCTACACCTTC; CDR3aa: CASSLALYRDRGRFYGYTF
j_gene: TRBJ1-6; d_gene: NA; v_gene: TRBV28; abundance: NA; CDR3nt: TGTGCCAGCAGTTCTCAGACTTCGAGCTCCTATAATTCACCCCTCCACTTT; CDR3aa: CASSSQTSSSYNSPLHF
j_gene: TRBJ2-5; d_gene: NA; v_gene: TRBV5-4; abundance: NA; CDR3nt: TGTGCCAGCAGCTTCCTACCCGGGGAGACCCAGTACTTC; CDR3aa: CASSFLPGETQYF
j_gene: TRBJ2-7; d_gene: NA; v_gene: TRBV2; abundance: NA; CDR3nt: TGTGCCAGCAGTGACCAGGGGGGATTATACGAGCAGTACTTC; CDR3aa: CASSDQGGLYEQYF
j_gene: TRBJ1-3; d_gene: TRBD1; v_gene: TRBV19; abundance: NA; CDR3nt: TGTGCCAGTAGTATCTTCTCAGGGGGTTCTGGAAACACCATATATTTT; CDR3aa: CASSIFSGGSGNTIYF
j_gene: TRBJ2-1; d_gene: NA; v_gene: TRBV7-3; abundance: NA; CDR3nt: TGTGCCAGCAGCTCCCCCCCAGGTGAGCAGTTCTTC; CDR3aa: CASSSPPGEQFF
j_gene: TRBJ2-5; d_gene: NA; v_gene: TRBV18; abundance: NA; CDR3nt: TGTGCCAGCTCACCAGCGTACCAAGAGACCCAGTACTTC; CDR3aa: CASSPAYQETQYF
j_gene: TRBJ2-7; d_gene: TRBD1; v_gene: TRBV4-3; abundance: NA; CDR3nt: TGCGCCAGCAGCCCGGGACAGTTCTACGAGCAGTACTTC; CDR3aa: CASSPGQFYEQYF
j_gene: TRBJ2-7; d_gene: TRBD2; v_gene: TRBV5-6; abundance: NA; CDR3nt: TGTGCCAGCAGCGCCGGACTAGTGATATACGAGCAGTACTTC; CDR3aa: CASSAGLVIYEQYF
j_gene: TRBJ2-1; d_gene: NA; v_gene: TRBV21-1; abundance: NA; CDR3nt: TGTGCCCCGTGGGTCCAGGGGTTGTACAATGAGCAGTTCTTC; CDR3aa: CAPWVQGLYNEQFF
j_gene: TRBJ2-5; d_gene: TRBD2; v_gene: TRBV6-1; abundance: NA; CDR3nt: TGTGCCAGCAGAGTCGGGGGGGCCCAAGAGACCCAGTACTTC; CDR3aa: CASRVGGAQETQYF
j_gene: TRBJ2-3; d_gene: NA; v_gene: TRBV9; abundance: NA; CDR3nt: TGTGCCAGCAGCGGGCGGGGAAACACAGATACGCAGTATTTT; CDR3aa: CASSGRGNTDTQYF
j_gene: TRBJ2-7; d_gene: NA; v_gene: TRBV30; abundance: NA; CDR3nt: TGTGCCTGGAGAGTTCTAGGGAGCCCGGTGGAGCAGTACTTC; CDR3aa: CAWRVLGSPVEQYF
j_gene: TRBJ1-5; d_gene: NA; v_gene: TRBV6-1; abundance: NA; CDR3nt: TGTGCCAGCAACAGGGAAGGAATCAATCAGCCCCAGCATTTT; CDR3aa: CASNREGINQPQHF
j_gene: TRBJ1-6; d_gene: NA; v_gene: TRBV5-6; abundance: NA; CDR3nt: TGTGCCAGCAGCTTGGCGTTAACTCAGTGGGGGGATTCACCCCTCCACTTT; CDR3aa: CASSLALTQWGDSPLHF
j_gene: TRBJ1-1; d_gene: TRBD1; v_gene: TRBV29-1; abundance: NA; CDR3nt: TGCAGCGTAGCGAACAGGGGTGGCACTGAAGCTTTCTTT; CDR3aa: CSVANRGGTEAFF
j_gene: TRBJ1-3; d_gene: NA; v_gene: TRBV6-5; abundance: NA; CDR3nt: TGTGCCAGCAGCCCGGCGGGGCGAGGAAACACCATATATTTT; CDR3aa: CASSPAGRGNTIYF
j_gene: TRBJ1-2; d_gene: TRBD1; v_gene: TRBV7-9; abundance: NA; CDR3nt: TGTGCCAGCAGCTTGGACAGGGCAGGTGGTGGCTACACCTTC; CDR3aa: CASSLDRAGGGYTF
j_gene: TRBJ1-6; d_gene: NA; v_gene: TRBV11-3; abundance: once; CDR3nt: TGTGCCAGCAGCGACCGGACAGATTCACCCCTCCACTTT; CDR3aa: CASSDRTDSPLHF
j_gene: TRBJ1-2; d_gene: NA; v_gene: TRBV6-1; abundance: NA; CDR3nt: TGTGCCAGCAGTGAAGTCCGGACAACCAACTATGGCTACACCTTC; CDR3aa: CASSEVRTTNYGYTF
j_gene: TRBJ1-4; d_gene: NA; v_gene: TRBV7-9; abundance: few; CDR3nt: TGTGCCAGCAGCTCCTGGACAGCAACTAATGAAAAACTGTTTTTT; CDR3aa: CASSSWTATNEKLFF
j_gene: TRBJ2-3; d_gene: TRBD1; v_gene: TRBV18; abundance: NA; CDR3nt: TGTGCCAGCTCACCTTTGGGACAGGGGACAGATACGCAGTATTTT; CDR3aa: CASSPLGQGTDTQYF
j_gene: TRBJ2-3; d_gene: TRBD1; v_gene: TRBV10-1; abundance: NA; CDR3nt: TGCGCCAGCAGGGCCGGGGACAGGGAAAGAGATACGCAGTATTTT; CDR3aa: CASRAGDRERDTQYF
j_gene: TRBJ2-1; d_gene: TRBD1; v_gene: TRBV11-2; abundance: NA; CDR3nt: TGTGCCAGCAGCTCGTATATACAGGGGTTCAATGAGCAGTTCTTC; CDR3aa: CASSSYIQGFNEQFF
j_gene: TRBJ2-7; d_gene: NA; v_gene: TRBV19; abundance: NA; CDR3nt: TGTGCCAGTAGTGAGGGCTCCAGGGGTTACGAGCAGTACTTC; CDR3aa: CASSEGSRGYEQYF
j_gene: TRBJ1-3; d_gene: NA; v_gene: TRBV14; abundance: NA; CDR3nt: TGTGCCAGCAGCCAAGCGGTGGGGCTAGGTGGAAACACCATATATTTT; CDR3aa: CASSQAVGLGGNTIYF
j_gene: TRBJ1-6; d_gene: TRBD1; v_gene: TRBV12-5; abundance: NA; CDR3nt: TGTGCTAGTGGTTGGGGGACAGGGAGCTCCTATAATTCACCCCTCCACTTT; CDR3aa: CASGWGTGSSYNSPLHF
j_gene: TRBJ2-3; d_gene: TRBD2; v_gene: TRBV5-6; abundance: NA; CDR3nt: TGTGCCAGCAGCCCGCTGACTAGCGGGAACACAGATACGCAGTATTTT; CDR3aa: CASSPLTSGNTDTQYF
j_gene: TRBJ1-1; d_gene: NA; v_gene: TRBV19; abundance: NA; CDR3nt: TGTGCCAGTAAGTGGTTTGGGTCGCCGGGCACTGAAGCTTTCTTT; CDR3aa: CASKWFGSPGTEAFF
j_gene: TRBJ2-7; d_gene: NA; v_gene: TRBV11-3; abundance: NA; CDR3nt: TGTGCCAGCAGCTTAGATAATTCCTACGAGCAGTACTTC; CDR3aa: CASSLDNSYEQYF
j_gene: TRBJ1-2; d_gene: TRBD1; v_gene: TRBV6-5; abundance: NA; CDR3nt: TGTGCCAGCTGGGCGTGGGACAGGGGTGCCACCTTC; CDR3aa: CASWAWDRGATF
j_gene: TRBJ2-3; d_gene: NA; v_gene: TRBV9; abundance: NA; CDR3nt: TGTGCCAGCAGCGCTCCGCCTCGCGGGGACGTCACAGATACGCAGTATTTT; CDR3aa: CASSAPPRGDVTDTQYF
j_gene: TRBJ2-5; d_gene: NA; v_gene: TRBV11-3; abundance: NA; CDR3nt: TGTGCCAGCAGCCACCACCCCGGACACGGCGGAGAGACCCAGTACTTC; CDR3aa: CASSHHPGHGGETQYF
j_gene: TRBJ2-7; d_gene: TRBD2; v_gene: TRBV5-1; abundance: once; CDR3nt: TGCGCCAGCAGCTTTTCTAGCGGGGGGACCTACGAGCAGTACTTC; CDR3aa: CASSFSSGGTYEQYF
j_gene: TRBJ2-7; d_gene: TRBD2; v_gene: TRBV6-9; abundance: NA; CDR3nt: TGTGCCAGCAGACCGGGACTAGCGGGTCTAGGGGAGCAGTACTTC; CDR3aa: CASRPGLAGLGEQYF
j_gene: TRBJ1-2; d_gene: NA; v_gene: TRBV6-1; abundance: NA; CDR3nt: TGTGCCAGCAGGCGGGGCGGAGAGGAGGATGGCTACACCTTC; CDR3aa: CASRRGGEEDGYTF
j_gene: TRBJ1-2; d_gene: NA; v_gene: TRBV7-2; abundance: NA; CDR3nt: TGTGCCAGCAGCCAGGAACCCACAGGGTCGTATGGCTACACCTTC; CDR3aa: CASSQEPTGSYGYTF
j_gene: TRBJ2-5; d_gene: TRBD2; v_gene: TRBV18; abundance: few; CDR3nt: TGTGCCAGCTCCCCCCCAAGCGGGGGGCGAGAGACCCAGTACTTC; CDR3aa: CASSPPSGGRETQYF
j_gene: TRBJ2-1; d_gene: NA; v_gene: TRBV7-6; abundance: NA; CDR3nt: TGTGCCAGCAGCCAAACTACGGGGGGCCTTACTTCCTACAATGAGCAGTTCTTC; CDR3aa: CASSQTTGGLTSYNEQFF